This T cell receptor (beta chain) came from a study of cytomegalovirus exposure and HLA in healthy donors listed by TCRdb under 2017. Broadly, across the study: In an earlier analysis of approximately 500 of the donors, about 270 Gb of sequence data and roughly 100 million unique TCR beta sequences from about 190 million T cells were reported. An early release that covered 500 to 800 HLA-typed donors contained approximately 300 gigabases of sequencing data and about 84 million unique TCR sequences. Of the approximately 400 genotyped donors, 80% to 90% were placed in the genetic ancestry cluster associated with self-reported Caucasian donors. The study aimed to test whether cataloging public T cell receptors could reveal signatures of past pathogen exposure. The T cell repertoires of under 700 subjects were profiled by immunosequencing and related to cytomegalovirus serostatus. Along with the 666-subject first cohort, a separate validation cohort of about 110 different subjects was used. To predict cytomegalovirus infection status, the study brought together high-throughput TCR immunosequencing, statistical association of individual TCRs with disease status, and machine learning. To study patterns of TCR occurrence, a later analysis re-analyzed previously published TCR beta repertoires from more than 550 donors and added high-resolution HLA genotyping. Rather than drawing on any new phenotypic data, the later analysis identified candidate immune exposures from TCR beta sequences and the way those sequences occurred across donors. To decide whether each TCR beta V gene segment behaved as functional or pseudogenic, an earlier analysis of fewer than 750 of the donors relied on high-throughput TCR beta sequencing. Donor age, sex, ethnicity and CMV serostatus were compiled alongside the repertoire data. In a later genetic analysis, genome-wide SNP genotypes for about 55% of the roughly 700 donors were used, and that subset was treated as a discovery cohort. Every repertoire in the discovery cohort had been generated on one and the same sequencing platform. HLA typing covered class I and class II loci at four-digit resolution. The number of donors typed differed by locus, with roughly 629-640 for A, B, C, DRB1 and DQB1, roughly 520 for DQA1, over 600 for DPA1, and over 400 for DPB1. Roughly 5 DR-DQ haplotypes were treated as single units for association and clustering because of strong linkage in the cohort. Among about 390 genotyped donors of the cohort, an average of around 240,000 unique TCR beta nucleotide sequences were sequenced per donor, roughly 20% of them non-productive. Study-level results and caveats: Linkage disequilibrium might explain the correlated functional status among segregating V segments, but an unknown experimental factor could not be excluded. The 87-base-pair reads could not distinguish some IMGT-functional V segments, including TRBV6-2 and TRBV6-3, so those segments were excluded. Three of the identified cytomegalovirus-associated TCR beta chains were confirmed in vitro to be specific for cytomegalovirus antigens. A further reported finding was that TCR beta sequences accurately predicted the HLA-A and HLA-B alleles for most subjects in the first cohort. CMV serostatus was the only immune exposure information available for the cohort. Because some donors lacked HLA typing at each locus, the association tests relied only on the typed subset. The authors suggested that the approach could potentially be generalized to other disease states and immunological phenotypes. According to a later genetic analysis, donors in an Asian-associated ancestry cluster had fewer N-insertions in productive TCRs than the approximately 710-donor mean. In a later analysis, the rate of TCR association differed among HLA loci, with DRB1 alleles having the most associated TCRs and HLA-C alleles having the fewest. Several of the top co-occurrence clusters appeared to be linked to parvovirus B19, influenza, CMV and Epstein-Barr virus, according to a later analysis. Across donors, most TCR sequences were observed very rarely, whereas some public TCRs were present in many individuals. The classifier was reported to diagnose cytomegalovirus status with high specificity and sensitivity in both the original and validation cohorts. Compared with equally common non-associated chains, HLA-associated TCR beta chains in a later analysis were more clonally expanded and had lower generation probabilities. The earlier analysis of fewer than 750 of the donors excluded around 17 rarely observed V segments, including chromosome 9 orphons, because counts were too low. This cohort had only TCR beta chains sequenced, and the lack of alpha or paired-chain data limited which features could be detected. An earlier analysis of around 500 of the donors showed that most TCR beta V segments appeared in productive rearrangements either about 90% or about 30% of the time, which broadly matched IMGT annotations. The sequencing pipeline was judged likely to have produced a cluster of highly shared sequence variants as a technical artifact. A total of roughly 160 TCR beta chains were listed by the study as associated with cytomegalovirus. In a later analysis, most CMV-associated TCR beta chains were found to appear HLA-restricted, with HLA associations seemingly driven largely by CMV exposure. The presence/absence analyses assumed that sequencing depth was roughly uniform across donors, and that assumption may not be true. Specific HLA alleles were associated with 15,000 to 20,000 TCR beta sequences at a false discovery rate of 0.05 in a later analysis. An association between a missense DCLRE1C variant and V-gene and J-gene trimming of TCR beta chains was found in a later genetic analysis and replicated in an independent cohort. Assigning TCR associations to individual alleles was difficult when HLA alleles, especially DR and DQ, strongly co-occurred.

To prepare the library, the immunoSEQ multiplex PCR assay was applied. A mixture of 60 forward primers for TCR Vbeta segments and 13 reverse primers for TCR Jbeta segments was used in the multiplex PCR. A multiplex PCR assay on genomic DNA amplified the CDR3 region of rearranged TCR beta genes. On the Illumina HiSeq System, the amplified TCR beta libraries were sequenced as 87-base-pair reads. The paper's data handling went like this. In a later analysis, tens of millions of unique TCR beta chains were counted across the roughly 670 repertoires, and around 10 million of these chains were shared by at least two donors. A nearest-neighbor algorithm error-corrected the raw reads and collapsed the reads into unique sequences, merging closely related sequences to remove PCR and sequencing errors. Alignment of CDR3 sequences to IMGT reference sequences was used to assign V, D and J gene segments. For a sequence to be retained, at least a six-nucleotide match to both a V gene segment and a J gene segment was required. A rearrangement was called productive if the CDR3 had no stop codons and remained in frame with V and J, and every other rearrangement was called non-productive. CDR3 was defined according to IMGT convention as the region running from the second conserved V-encoded cysteine to the conserved J-encoded phenylalanine. The earlier analysis of around 640 of the donors excluded sequences that lacked an unambiguous match to a single V gene segment. An earlier analysis of 500 to 600 of the donors classified V segments as functional when productive rearrangements were above 56.7% and as segregating when the standard deviation between donors was above 5%. A statistical classification framework was developed to diagnose cytomegalovirus status using the catalog of TCR beta chain sequences. In a later analysis, TCR nucleotide sequences were compared against IMGT/GENE-DB human TR gene sequences so that V and J genes could be assigned. In a later analysis, CDR3 sequences and most-parsimonious VDJ recombination scenarios were assigned using the TCRdist pipeline. In a later analysis, each TCR beta chain was defined by its CDR3 amino acid sequence together with its V-gene family, and reads lacking a unique V-gene family were excluded. In a later analysis, 500 to 700 highly shared, low-generation-probability nucleotide sequences were removed to address suspected cross-contamination and a sequencing artifact. A later analysis calculated a clonal expansion index for each public chain from normalized within-repertoire ranks of inferred template counts. In a later analysis, generation probabilities were computed with a VDJ recombination model fitted to out-of-frame rearrangements, and the resulting probabilities were checked against IGoR. In a later analysis, hypergeometric tests were used to score TCR-TCR, TCR-HLA and TCR-CMV co-occurrence, with a repertoire-size bias correction applied to TCR pairs. To estimate false discovery rates, a later analysis permuted the HLA or CMV assignments 20 times. A later analysis grouped co-occurring TCRs with DBSCAN, adding TCRdist sequence similarity when clustering within HLA-allele-positive subsets. Repertoires with fewer than 30,000 or more than 120,000 public chains were left out of co-occurrence clustering, as were about 5 repertoires with anomalous nucleotide sharing. This is the immuneACCESS table as TCRdb keeps it, with only in-frame sequences that have V and J called. A part of the clones is gone; compared with another copy, unresolved V genes explain less than half, and the rest is unexplained. From that table come the V and J calls and clone size; the DNA was used to work out D and trimming. The sample table holds tens of thousands of clones. More than 5.5% of the sample is in the top ten clones.

Of note for this clone: This clone's antigen is unknown.

The cohort consisted of 600 or so healthy bone marrow donors. At the time of sampling, every cohort member was nominally healthy, though immune exposures that went unrecorded were likely present. The donor tested CMV seropositive, placing the donor among the approximately 310 seropositive members of the cohort. Each donor provided a peripheral blood sample, and peripheral blood mononuclear cells were used for TCR beta sequencing. The Qiagen DNeasy Blood Extraction Kit was used to extract genomic DNA from the blood cell samples. The CDR1 and CDR2 encoded by the germline V gene are SGHRS and YFSETQ. A distance of 15 bases separates the germline ends of V and J, which lose 2 bases and 0 bases respectively. Spanning cysteine to phenylalanine, the CDR3 consists of 16 amino acids. CDR3 DNA is the only sequence kept; it has 48 bases, read in frame from the first base.

The chain links TRBV5-1 with TRBJ2-7; TRBD1 could be the D gene, as 6 bases match. The clonotype comes from a girl aged 10 to 17 in good health and CMV-seropositive. What was sequenced was PBMCs. The DNA reads TGCGCCAGCAGCTTATCCACAGGGACCAGCTCCTACGAGCAGTACTTC. This sequence encodes CASSLSTGTSSYEQYF.